This is a list of T cell receptor beta chains from one sample in a study of T cell repertoires in cytomegalovirus infection. TCRdb fed the reads into MiXCR, producing one record per CDR3 protein. The sample includes 110,000 to 150,000 distinct CDR3 sequences, 32% of them seen just once. The antigens these receptors bind are not known. This material consisted of CD8+ T cells from cultured PBMCs, taken from culture after CMV antigen stimulation. The source of these receptors is a human donor in good health (CMV status not recorded). Some clones in this sample may be carry-over from other donors' samples. Both conserved end residues are part of each CDR3. The D gene is left open where the match is weak. Expanded clones get a size class; other rows say once, few or many, or leave the size out.

>.|TRBJ2-5|TRBV7-2|many
TGTGCCAGCAGCTGGGATTGGGTTGTCGGCCAAGAGACCCAGTACTTC
CASSWDWVVGQETQYF
>TRBD1|TRBJ2-1|TRBV19|many
TGTGCCAGTAGTATAGGGGACAGAGGGGGCAATGAGCAGTTCTTC
CASSIGDRGGNEQFF
>TRBD1|TRBJ1-6|TRBV12-3/TRBV12-4|few
TGTGCCAGCAGTAACGGACAGGGTTTCGATTCACCCCTCCACTTT
CASSNGQGFDSPLHF
>.|TRBJ2-7|TRBV19|.
TGTGCCAGTAGTATGAGGGGCGAGCAGTACTTC
CASSMRGEQYF
>TRBD1|TRBJ2-7|TRBV2|few
TGTGCCAGCAGTGCCGCCGACAGGGGGCATGAGCAGTACTTC
CASSAADRGHEQYF
>.|TRBJ2-5|TRBV7-6|.
TGTGCCAGCAGCCCCCATCCCGGGGAGTGCTGGGAGACCCAGTACTTC
CASSPHPGECWETQYF
>.|TRBJ2-1|TRBV5-4|once
TGTGCCAGCAGCTCCGCCCCCTCTGAGCAGTTCTTC
CASSSAPSEQFF
>.|TRBJ2-7|TRBV7-2|few
TGTGCCAGCAGCTTAGGCGAGAGCGAGCAGTACTTC
CASSLGESEQYF
>TRBD2|TRBJ2-1|TRBV29-1|.
TGCAGCTTTAGGACTAGCGGGGGACGCTCCTACAATGAGCAGTTCTTC
CSFRTSGGRSYNEQFF
>.|TRBJ2-1|TRBV11-1|.
TGTGCCAGCAGTTTTAGGGGGAGGGGAAATGAGCAGTTCTTC
CASSFRGRGNEQFF
>TRBD1|TRBJ1-6|TRBV12-3/TRBV12-4|.
TGTGCCAGCACTCTCTCCCAGGGGGCGTCGGTTGTTTCACCCCTCCACTTT
CASTLSQGASVVSPLHF
>TRBD2|TRBJ2-7|TRBV3-1|few
TGTGCCAGCAGCCCTCTAAGACTAGCGGGGATATACGAGCAGTACTTC
CASSPLRLAGIYEQYF
>.|TRBJ1-2|TRBV13|.
TGTGCCAGCAGCTTACAAGACTACACTAACTATGGCTACACCTTC
CASSLQDYTNYGYTF
>.|TRBJ1-5|TRBV6-6|.
TGTGCCAGCAGTCCCCGGGACTACAATCAGCCCCAGCATTTT
CASSPRDYNQPQHF
>TRBD2|TRBJ2-7|TRBV7-7|few
TGTGCCGTAGGAATAGCGGGGGGGTCCTACGAGCAGTACTTC
CAVGIAGGSYEQYF
>.|TRBJ1-5|TRBV27|.
TGTGCCAGCAGTTCAGGGGACCCGGGATTTTGGCCCCAGCATTTT
CASSSGDPGFWPQHF
>.|TRBJ1-1|TRBV29-1|.
TGCAGCGCCTGGGGAGAAACAGGTGAAGCTTTCTTT
CSAWGETGEAFF
>TRBD1|TRBJ1-1|TRBV20-1|.
TGCAGTGCGCCGAGGGGGCCCACTGAAGCTTTCTTT
CSAPRGPTEAFF
>.|TRBJ2-2|TRBV7-9|few
TGTGCCAGCAGATGGAGCACCGGGGAGCTGTTTTTT
CASRWSTGELFF
>.|TRBJ1-1|TRBV12-3/TRBV12-4|few
TGTGCCAGCAGCTTAGGAGGGATCACTGAAGCTTTCTTT
CASSLGGITEAFF
>TRBD2|TRBJ2-5|TRBV7-8|.
TGTGCCAGCAGCCCCGGGGGGGGCTGGGAGACCCAGTACTTC
CASSPGGGWETQYF
>.|TRBJ1-5|TRBV5-1|few
TGCGCCAGCAGCTTGGGGGCCAATCAGCCCCAGCATTTT
CASSLGANQPQHF
>TRBD1|TRBJ1-2|TRBV19|few
TGTGCCAGTAGCCAGGGGGCTCTGCCCGAGGCCGCCTATGGCTACACCTTC
CASSQGALPEAAYGYTF
>.|TRBJ1-1|TRBV6-5|.
TGTGCCAGCAGTTACTCGATCAGGAACACTGAAGCTTTCTTT
CASSYSIRNTEAFF
>TRBD1|TRBJ1-6|TRBV28|.
TGTGCCAGCAGGAGATTACCAGGGGGAAGCTCCTATAATTCACCCCTCCACTTT
CASRRLPGGSSYNSPLHF
>.|TRBJ2-3|TRBV5-6|.
TGTGCCAGCAGCTCCCAGGGGTCAGATACGCAGTATTTT
CASSSQGSDTQYF
>TRBD2|TRBJ2-3|TRBV9|.
TGTGCCAGCACCAACGGGAGGATAGCGGGGGCAGATACGCAGTATTTT
CASTNGRIAGADTQYF
>.|TRBJ2-2|TRBV27|many
TGTGCCAGCAGTTTATGGTCAGGGGGGGTGGTCACCGGGGAGCTGTTTTTT
CASSLWSGGVVTGELFF
>TRBD1|TRBJ1-1|TRBV6-5|once
TGTGCCAGCAGTTACACAGGGGGCTGGAACACTGAAGCTTTCTTT
CASSYTGGWNTEAFF
>.|TRBJ2-1|TRBV7-6|.
TGTGCCAGCAGAGCGGAACTGTTCTCAAATGAGCAGTTCTTC
CASRAELFSNEQFF
>.|TRBJ1-3|TRBV28|.
TGTGCCAGCAGTTTAACAGGGTGGGGAAACACCATATATTTT
CASSLTGWGNTIYF
>.|TRBJ2-5|TRBV11-1|.
TGTGCCAGCAGCCACAGGGTCGGGCAAGAGACCCAGTACTTC
CASSHRVGQETQYF
>TRBD1|TRBJ2-3|TRBV7-6|.
TGTGCCAGCAGCCCGGACAGGTACACAGATACGCAGTATTTT
CASSPDRYTDTQYF
>.|TRBJ2-6|TRBV20-1|few
TGCAGTGCTAGAGCGGCGTCTGGGGCCAACGTCCTGACTTTC
CSARAASGANVLTF
>.|TRBJ1-1|TRBV5-1|.
TGCGCCAGCAGCGTAGCCCAGGTGAACACTGAAGCTTTCTTT
CASSVAQVNTEAFF
>TRBD2|TRBJ2-3|TRBV10-2|.
TGCGCCAGCAGTGAGGGACTAGCGGGGGGCCCTAGCACAGATACGCAGTATTTT
CASSEGLAGGPSTDTQYF
>.|TRBJ2-7|TRBV3-1|.
TGTGCCAGCAGCCGTGACCCAGGACCCAACGAGCAGTACTTC
CASSRDPGPNEQYF
>TRBD2|TRBJ2-1|TRBV20-1|.
TGCAGTGCTAGTTCCGGCGGGGGGGCCTACAATGAGCAGTTCTTC
CSASSGGGAYNEQFF
>.|TRBJ1-5|TRBV7-2|many
TGTGCCAGCAGCTCCCCTAGGCACCAGAGGGGTCAGCCCCAGCATTTT
CASSSPRHQRGQPQHF
>.|TRBJ2-2|TRBV29-1|few
TGCAGCGTTGAAGATCGTGTGGGGTCCGGCGGGGAGCTGTTTTTT
CSVEDRVGSGGELFF
>.|TRBJ2-7|TRBV2|.
TGTGCCAGCAGCGGGGCCGGGACCGCGAACGAGCAGTACTTC
CASSGAGTANEQYF
>.|TRBJ2-7|TRBV6-1|.
TGTGCCAGCAGTAAGATCGGGGAGTGGGAGCAGTACTTC
CASSKIGEWEQYF
>.|TRBJ1-3|TRBV6-5|.
TGTGCCAGCAGTTACGCCTCTGGAAACACCATATATTTT
CASSYASGNTIYF